Following are 20 T cell receptor beta chains from one sample sequenced in a study of shared clonotypes between healthy human individuals (dated by TCRdb to about 2020). Library construction relied on the immunoSEQ multiplex PCR assay. As stored in TCRdb, this immuneACCESS dataset retains in-frame rearrangements with V and J assigned. A fraction of the clones does not appear; measured against another copy, unresolved V genes explain less than half of the discrepancy, and the remainder lacks a known reason. Within this sample are 2,500,000 or so clones, with 90% to 95% of them counted one time only. Of the sample, 0.36% is held by the ten largest clones. Material: naive CD4+ T cells from PBMCs. Explained via the paper, the cell subset or site label denotes: CD45RA+ positively selected. These receptors came from a young man in good health. Some clones in this sample may be carry-over from other donors' samples.

The CDR3 reads CASSATGELFF. In nucleotides, the CDR3 is TGTGCCAGCAGCGCCACCGGGGAGCTGTTTTTT. The rearrangement uses TRBV5-6 and TRBJ2-2; D is ambiguous. Germline V gene data show CDR1 as SGHDT and CDR2 as YYEEEE. The CDR3 extends over 11 amino acids. V gave up 4 bases and J gave up 4 bases, with 2 bases separating them.

This clone was observed a few times. The chain joins TRBV10-3 to TRBJ1-1; possible D gene TRBD1, 5 bases. The CDR3 has 13 amino acids. Germline V gene data show CDR1 as ENHRY and CDR2 as SYGVKD. V shed 2 bases and J shed 5 bases, with 9 bases lying between them. The CDR3 sequence: CAISEAGGTEAFF. CDR3 bases: TGTGCCATCAGTGAGGCCGGGGGAACTGAAGCTTTCTTT.

J is TRBJ1-2 and V is TRBV6-1; TRBD1 is a possible D gene (6 bases). V lost 5 bases, J lost 1 base, and 11 bases lay in between. This CDR3 has 14 amino acids. Germline CDR1 is MNHNS and CDR2 is SASEGT. The CDR3 bases are TGTGCCAGCAGTTCCAACAGGGTTAACTATGGCTACACCTTC. It encodes CASSSNRVNYGYTF.

This rearrangement joins TRBV2 to TRBJ2-7; weak D call: TRBD2 (7 bases). Looked up from germline, CDR1 is SNHLY and CDR2 is FYNNEI. Trimming pared 1 base from V and 5 bases from J, leaving 9 bases between. The CDR3 extends over 13 amino acids. The chain's CDR3 is CASSEGEGDEQYF. The CDR3 DNA is TGTGCCAGCAGTGAAGGGGAGGGGGACGAGCAGTACTTC.

V and J are TRBV19 and TRBJ1-2; D call uncertain. Trimming cost V 5 bases and J 0 bases, with 13 bases left between them. Germline V gene data show CDR1 as LNHDA and CDR2 as SQIVND (reference sequence). This CDR3 has 15 residues. The CDR3 sequence is CASSRVSTANYGYTF. The CDR3 DNA reads TGTGCCAGTAGTCGGGTCAGCACCGCTAACTATGGCTACACCTTC.

The chain has TRBV7-6 and TRBJ2-1; a weak D match, TRBD2 (5 bases). The CDR3 runs 18 residues. V was pared by 3 bases and J by 6 bases, with 24 bases between. Germline CDR1 reads SGHVS; CDR2 reads FNYEAQ. The CDR3 DNA follows: TGTGCCAGCAGCTTTCGGGCTAGCACAGCCAGTATGGGCAATGAGCAGTTCTTC. Translating gives CASSFRASTASMGNEQFF.

This chain links TRBV30 with TRBJ2-7; 9 bases agree with TRBD2. The CDR3 is 14 residues long. Trimming at V came to 5 bases and at J to 4 bases, leaving 9 bases not matched to a gene. Germline CDR1 is GTSNPN and CDR2 is SVGIG (reference sequence). The CDR3 reads CAWGLGLAMYEQYF. For the CDR3, the DNA is TGTGCCTGGGGACTGGGACTAGCAATGTACGAGCAGTACTTC.

The chain combines TRBV7-5 with TRBJ2-4; the table's D call of TRBD2 was not tested on the DNA. TRBV7-5 is noted as a pseudogene. The CDR3 has 13 residues. This CDR3 reads CSTPRGAKNIQYF. CDR3 nucleotides: TGCTCTACCCCCCGGGGAGCCAAAAACATTCAGTACTTC.

This chain uses TRBV28 with TRBJ1-1, with TRBD1 identical over 8 bases. The CDR3 has 13 amino acids. The V segment lost 8 bases and the J segment 5 bases; nucleotides outside the gene matches: 7. Germline lookup yields CDR1 MDHEN and CDR2 SYDVKM. Here the CDR3 reads CASLGQGPTEAFF. The CDR3 DNA sequence: TGTGCCAGCCTAGGACAGGGACCGACTGAAGCTTTCTTT.

The genes are TRBV7-6 and TRBJ1-4, with no clear D. Germline assignment: CDR1 SGHVS and CDR2 FNYEAQ. CDR3 length: 13 residues. Trimming shortened V by 2 bases and J by 8 bases, and 9 bases separated the two germline ends. CDR3 loop: CASSLLTGEKLFF. CDR3 DNA: TGTGCCAGCAGCTTACTAACGGGCGAAAAACTGTTTTTT. Full variable domain (outside the CDR3, taken from reference TRBV7-6 and TRBJ1-4): GAGVSQSPRYKVTKRGQDVALRCDPISGHVSLYWYRQALGQGPEFLTYFNYEAQQDKSGLPNDRFSAERPEGSISTLTIQRTEQRDSAMYRCASSLLTGEKLFFGSGTQLSVL.

The chain links TRBV28 to TRBJ1-2; TRBD1 agrees at 8 bases. This CDR3 has 16 amino acids. Germline loops: CDR1 MDHEN, CDR2 SYDVKM. V shed 5 bases, J shed 3 bases, and the junction held 11 bases outside the gene matches. The CDR3 loop is CASSGQDRVNDYGYTF. The CDR3 DNA sequence: TGTGCCAGCAGTGGACAGGACAGGGTCAATGACTATGGCTACACCTTC.

The J gene is TRBJ2-3, the V gene TRBV4-3; D might be TRBD1 (6 bases). This CDR3 has 15 residues. From germline, CDR1 is LGHNA and CDR2 YSLEER. V lost 4 bases, J lost 0 bases, and 11 bases lay in between. The CDR3 loop is CASSPGVLSTDTQYF. The DNA of the CDR3 is TGCGCCAGCAGCCCAGGGGTGTTGAGCACAGATACGCAGTATTTT.

The chain recombines TRBV21-1 with TRBJ2-7; TRBD1 was called by the table and not checked on the DNA. TRBV21-1 is an annotated pseudogene. CDR3 length equals 14 residues. CDR3 amino acids: CASSPRTGAYEQYF. The CDR3 DNA is TGTGCCAGCAGCCCCCGGACAGGGGCCTACGAGCAGTACTTC.

Details on this clone: Other DNA sequences in this specimen translate into the identical CDR3. The chain joins TRBV5-4 to TRBJ2-7; D may be TRBD2 (5 bases). V was pared by 0 bases and J by 4 bases, with 11 bases between. The V gene's germline CDR1 is SGHNT and CDR2 YYREEE (reference sequence). The CDR3 loop spans 14 amino acids. CDR3 in DNA: TGTGCCAGCAGCTTGGCCGGACGGGGATACGAGCAGTACTTC. This translates into CASSLAGRGYEQYF.

This chain uses TRBV6-5 with TRBJ1-1, with a tentative D call TRBD1 (5 bases). CDR3 length: 14 residues. V was pared by 6 bases and J by 4 bases, with 15 bases between. Looked up from germline, CDR1 is MNHEY and CDR2 is SVGAGI. As DNA, the CDR3 is TGTGCCAGCAGCCAACATCCGGGGGGCACTGAAGCTTTCTTT. Its protein product is CASSQHPGGTEAFF.

The chain joins TRBV7-9 to TRBJ2-1, with D tentatively TRBD2 (5 bases). CDR1 is SEHNR, CDR2 FQNEAQ, per germline (reference sequence). The V gene lost 4 bases and the J gene lost 7 bases, with 17 bases spanning the gap. The CDR3 sequence is 15 residues long. CDR3 loop: CASSYPSLARNEQFF. The CDR3 DNA is TGTGCCAGCAGCTACCCTTCTCTAGCAAGGAATGAGCAGTTCTTC. Combining the CDR3 with reference TRBV7-9 and TRBJ2-1 gives the whole variable domain DTGVSQNPRHKITKRGQNVTFRCDPISEHNRLYWYRQTLGQGPEFLTYFQNEAQLEKSRLLSDRFSAERPKGSFSTLEIQRTEQGDSAMYLCASSYPSLARNEQFFGPGTRLTVL.

J is TRBJ2-6 and V is TRBV27; D gene ambiguous. Germline CDR1 is MNHEY and CDR2 is SMNVEV (reference sequence). Trimming cost V 0 bases and J 1 base, with 4 bases left between them. This CDR3 contains 15 residues. Here the CDR3 DNA reads TGTGCCAGCAGTTTATCCCTATCTGGGGCCAACGTCCTGACTTTC. This sequence encodes CASSLSLSGANVLTF.

The CDR3 reads CASKGGRVVDTQYF. CDR3 DNA: TGTGCCAGCAAAGGCGGGAGAGTCGTGGATACGCAGTATTTT. V and J are TRBV6-1 and TRBJ2-3; 7 nucleotides align to TRBD2. Germline-derived CDR1 and CDR2 are MNHNS and SASEGT. J was trimmed by 6 bases and V by 7 bases; bases with no gene match: 10. CDR3 size: 14 residues.

This chain connects TRBV19 to TRBJ1-2; 8 bases agree with TRBD1. The germline CDR1 and CDR2 sequences are LNHDA and SQIVND (reference sequence). Trimming at V came to 4 bases and at J to 5 bases, leaving 9 bases not matched to a gene. This CDR3 is built from 15 residues. This CDR3 reads CASSKKTGANYGYTF. The CDR3 DNA reads as TGTGCCAGTAGTAAGAAGACAGGGGCAAATTATGGCTACACCTTC.

The chain uses TRBV7-8 and TRBJ1-1, with D perhaps TRBD1 (5 bases). This CDR3 contains 13 residues. Trimming shortened V by 7 bases and J by 4 bases, and 13 bases separated the two germline ends. Germline V gives CDR1 SGHVS, CDR2 FQNEAQ. DNA for the CDR3: TGTGCCAGCACCCTCCCGGGGGGCACTGAAGCTTTCTTT. It is translated as CASTLPGGTEAFF.